A selection of T cell receptor beta chains follows, all from one sample in a study of blood T cells in healthy people across ages. TCRdb itself ran the 5' RACE reads through MiXCR, one entry per CDR3 protein. Of more than 700,000 distinct CDR3 sequences listed, roughly 46% are singletons. Specimen: blood. The receptors were gathered from a man of 80 years or more in good health. CDR3s include the opening cysteine and the closing phenylalanine or tryptophan. Fields, in order: clone size, CDR3 length, V gene, D gene, J gene, CDR3 DNA, CDR3 protein. D genes are given only for firm matches. For some rows the clone size is stated as once, few or many, or as a class when expanded; others skip it.

>many|13|TRBV20-1|.|TRBJ2-4
TGCAGTGTAAGCGGAACTTCCAAAAACATTCAGTACTTC
CSVSGTSKNIQYF
>many|13|TRBV29-1|TRBD2|TRBJ2-5
TGCAGCGCCGGGGGGGCTTGGAGGGAGACCCAGTACTTC
CSAGGAWRETQYF
>.|14|TRBV20-1|.|TRBJ2-3
TGCAGTGCGCCGGGTGGACGGAACACAGATACGCAGTATTTT
CSAPGGRNTDTQYF
>.|14|TRBV30|.|TRBJ1-3
TGTGCCTGGAGTGTTTCCCGGGGTGGAAACACCATATATTTT
CAWSVSRGGNTIYF
>.|13|TRBV29-1|.|TRBJ2-5
TGCAGCGTTGAAGACCGCGCCTGGGAGACCCAGTACTTC
CSVEDRAWETQYF
>few|14|TRBV4-2|.|TRBJ1-2
TGTGCCAGCAGACTCGACAAAGCTAACTATGGCTACACCTTC
CASRLDKANYGYTF
>once|13|TRBV7-2|.|TRBJ1-1
TGTGCCAGCAGCCCCCGGGCCCAGAAGGAGGCTTTCTTT
CASSPRAQKEAFF
>many|14|TRBV6-1|.|TRBJ2-1
TGTGCCAGCAGTGCCCGGGACTGGGGGCATGAGCAGTTCTTC
CASSARDWGHEQFF
>.|14|TRBV6-1|.|TRBJ2-5
TGTGCCAGCACCCCCTCGGGGTTGCAAGAGACCCAGTACTTC
CASTPSGLQETQYF
>.|15|TRBV11-2|.|TRBJ2-5
TGTGCCAGCAGCTTTTCGACGGGAGATGGAGAGACCCAGTACTTC
CASSFSTGDGETQYF
>.|16|TRBV3-1|TRBD2|TRBJ2-3
TGTGCCAGCAGCCCCCCCACGGGGGGGCCGGGAGATACGCAGTATTTT
CASSPPTGGPGDTQYF
>.|14|TRBV3-1|TRBD1|TRBJ1-1
TGTGCCAGCAGCACCCGGGACAGGGGTACTGAAGCTTTCTTT
CASSTRDRGTEAFF
>few|12|TRBV3-1|.|TRBJ2-7
TGTGCCAGCGGAAGGACAATCTACGAGCAGTACTTC
CASGRTIYEQYF
>many|14|TRBV10-3|.|TRBJ2-3
TGTGCCATCAGTGCAGGAGGGCCGGGAGATACGCAGTATTTT
CAISAGGPGDTQYF
>.|14|TRBV6-2/TRBV6-3|.|TRBJ2-7
TGTGCCAGCAGAGGGACGAACCGACCATACGAGCAGTACTTC
CASRGTNRPYEQYF
>few|14|TRBV20-1|TRBD1|TRBJ2-1
TGCAGTGCGGAGAACCGGGACAGGGGCAATGAGCAGTTCTTC
CSAENRDRGNEQFF
>many|14|TRBV2|.|TRBJ2-5
TGTGCCAGCAGTGAAGAAAAAGGGAAGAGAACCCAGTACTTC
CASSEEKGKRTQYF
>few|12|TRBV2|TRBD2|TRBJ2-3
TGTGGCACTAGCGCAAGCACAGATACGCAGTATTTT
CGTSASTDTQYF
>.|17|TRBV6-6|TRBD1|TRBJ2-1
TGTGCCAGCAGTATATCAGGGACAGGGGGTTTCTACAATGAGCAGTTCTTC
CASSISGTGGFYNEQFF
>.|14|TRBV2|TRBD1|TRBJ2-5
TGTGCCAGCACTGATGGACAGGCACAAGAGACCCAGTACTTC
CASTDGQAQETQYF
>.|17|TRBV9|.|TRBJ2-2
TGTGCCAGCAGCCCTAGATCAGCGGCGTCGAACACCGGGGAGCTGTTTTTT
CASSPRSAASNTGELFF
>.|14|TRBV7-9|.|TRBJ1-1
TGTGCCAGCAGCTCAGGGGATATGAACACTGAAGCTTTCTTT
CASSSGDMNTEAFF
>.|17|TRBV7-2|.|TRBJ1-6
TGTGCCAGCAGCCTTCAACCGGAACCAGGCACGGATCCACCCCTCCACTTT
CASSLQPEPGTDPPLHF
>.|15|TRBV6-1|.|TRBJ2-1
TGTGCCAGCAGTGAAGGGAATCGGGTAGATCACGAGCAGTTCTTC
CASSEGNRVDHEQFF
>.|14|TRBV6-2/TRBV6-3|.|TRBJ1-1
TGTGCCAGCAGAGGGGCAGTCATGAACACTGAAGCTTTCTTT
CASRGAVMNTEAFF
>.|15|TRBV6-5|.|TRBJ2-7
TGTGCCAGCAGTTACAAGGGGGACGGACTCTACGAGCAGTACTTC
CASSYKGDGLYEQYF
>.|16|TRBV4-3|.|TRBJ1-3
TGCGCCAGCAGCCCGTCCCCGACAGGCTCTGGAAACACCATATATTTT
CASSPSPTGSGNTIYF
>few|15|TRBV5-1|TRBD1|TRBJ2-1
TGCGCCAGCAGCCCGGGACAGGGGGCCCACAATGAGCAGTTCTTC
CASSPGQGAHNEQFF